The clone carrying this T cell receptor (beta chain) was counted between two and nine times. In this cohort, patients with other autoimmune diseases, uncontrolled infections, pregnancy or lactation were excluded. Beta-chain TCR CDR3 regions were amplified from RNA transcripts. Amplification began with first-round RT-PCR using HTBI primers, then second-round multiplex PCR was performed. Via MiXCR, TCRdb re-called the multiplex PCR reads, giving one row per CDR3 protein. This sample has 680,000 or so distinct CDR3 sequences; 22% occur once, and the top ten carry roughly 6.9%. These data belong to a study of Graves' ophthalmopathy and Graves' hyperthyroidism. The CDR3 sequence is 15 residues long. Per germline, CDR1 MNHEY and CDR2 SVGAGI. V lost 0 bases to trimming and J lost 8 bases, with 16 bases between them.

Sequencing was performed on peripheral blood. The V call is TRBV6-5, the J call TRBJ1-2, with a tentative D call TRBD1 (5 bases). This clonotype originated in a woman aged 18-35 years with stable Graves' hyperthyroidism. Some clones in this sample may be carry-over from other donors' samples. The CDR3 DNA reads as TGTGCCAGCAGTTACTCCGTCAGGGTGGAAGGAGGCTACACCTTC. Translation gives CASSYSVRVEGGYTF.